Listed below are T cell receptor beta chains from one sample, sequenced in a study of blood T cells in healthy people across ages. TCRdb processed the 5' RACE reads anew with MiXCR; each CDR3 protein has one entry. This table holds about 650,000 distinct CDR3 sequences, 40% to 65% found once. Sequenced: blood. These TCRs come from a woman of 80 years or more in good health. Both conserved end residues are part of each CDR3. D genes are given only for firm matches. Clone size is not always given. Where it is, it says once, few, many or a class for expanded clones.

j_gene,v_gene,abundance,d_gene,CDR3aa,CDR3nt
TRBJ2-7,TRBV2,-,-,CASTYAEYEQYF,TGTGCCAGCACCTACGCAGAATACGAGCAGTACTTC
TRBJ2-7,TRBV29-1,many,TRBD2,CSVETPPSGRFSYEQYF,TGCAGCGTTGAGACCCCCCCTAGCGGGAGGTTCTCCTACGAGCAGTACTTC
TRBJ2-3,TRBV10-2,-,TRBD1,CASSVLGQGDVYF,TGCGCCAGCAGTGTGTTGGGACAGGGGGATGTGTATTTT
TRBJ1-6,TRBV7-8,-,-,CASSPLGDPVRSPLHF,TGTGCCAGCAGCCCTCTTGGGGACCCCGTGCGGTCACCCCTCCACTTT
TRBJ1-5,TRBV27,many,-,CASRGPGVHQPQHF,TGTGCCAGCAGGGGACCAGGGGTTCATCAGCCCCAGCATTTT
TRBJ1-4,TRBV12-3/TRBV12-4,-,-,CASSLYSNEKLFF,TGTGCCAGCAGTTTATATAGTAATGAAAAACTGTTTTTT
TRBJ2-2,TRBV2,once,TRBD2,CASSRFSGSPGELFF,TGTGCCAGCAGTCGGTTTAGCGGGAGCCCCGGGGAGCTGTTTTTT
TRBJ2-1,TRBV29-1,many,TRBD2,CSVPKTSGGNNEQFF,TGCAGCGTTCCTAAGACTAGCGGGGGAAACAATGAGCAGTTCTTC
TRBJ1-2,TRBV7-2,-,-,CACSLQGPQEPGGYTF,TGTGCCTGCAGCTTGCAGGGGCCACAAGAACCAGGTGGCTACACCTTC
TRBJ2-3,TRBV6-5,-,TRBD1,CASSPEDRGVDTQYF,TGTGCCAGCAGCCCCGAGGACAGGGGTGTAGATACGCAGTATTTT
TRBJ2-3,TRBV27,-,-,CASSVTVKNTDTQYF,TGTGCCAGCAGCGTGACAGTCAAGAACACAGATACGCAGTATTTT
TRBJ2-5,TRBV9,few,-,CASSGNPTVPQETQYF,TGTGCCAGCAGCGGCAACCCGACAGTACCGCAAGAGACCCAGTACTTC
TRBJ1-2,TRBV2,-,TRBD1,CASTKTGGDYGYTF,TGTGCCAGCACTAAGACAGGGGGCGACTATGGCTACACCTTC
TRBJ1-3,TRBV6-5,once,-,CASRLQGLGNTIYF,TGTGCCAGCAGACTACAGGGATTGGGAAACACCATATATTTT
TRBJ2-1,TRBV3-1,many,-,CASSQWTSSQFF,TGTGCCAGCAGCCAGTGGACCAGTAGTCAGTTCTTC
TRBJ2-1,TRBV29-1,once,TRBD2,CSATSGYMNEQFF,TGCAGCGCGACTAGCGGATACATGAATGAGCAGTTCTTC
TRBJ2-1,TRBV27,-,TRBD2,CASSPGGGGSSYNEQFF,TGTGCCAGCAGTCCGGGCGGGGGAGGGAGCTCCTACAATGAGCAGTTCTTC
TRBJ2-3,TRBV4-1,-,TRBD2,CASSGAGGSDTQYF,TGCGCCAGCAGCGGAGCGGGAGGGTCAGATACGCAGTATTTT
TRBJ2-7,TRBV29-1,-,TRBD1,CSVEPGQGSYEQYF,TGCAGCGTCGAACCGGGACAGGGCTCCTACGAGCAGTACTTC
TRBJ1-4,TRBV10-3,-,-,CAISESDISTNEKLFF,TGTGCCATCAGTGAGTCGGACATTTCAACTAATGAAAAACTGTTTTTT
TRBJ2-5,TRBV20-1,few,-,CSAAGQYQETQYF,TGCAGTGCTGCTGGACAGTACCAAGAGACCCAGTACTTC
TRBJ2-1,TRBV9,-,TRBD1,CASSATGGFNEQFF,TGTGCCAGCAGCGCCACAGGGGGCTTTAATGAGCAGTTCTTC
TRBJ2-1,TRBV5-6,many,TRBD1,CASSLPGQGTNEQFF,TGTGCCAGCAGCCTTCCGGGACAGGGGACCAATGAGCAGTTCTTC
TRBJ2-3,TRBV12-3/TRBV12-4,many,-,CASSPRVNTDTQYF,TGTGCCAGCAGTCCTCGGGTGAACACAGATACGCAGTATTTT
TRBJ2-1,TRBV7-9,-,-,CASSSLPTPYEQFF,TGTGCCAGCAGCTCCCTCCCCACGCCGTACGAGCAGTTCTTC
TRBJ2-7,TRBV10-2,-,-,CASSESSTRDGRYEQYF,TGCGCCAGCAGTGAGTCAAGTACGAGGGACGGTCGGTACGAGCAGTACTTC